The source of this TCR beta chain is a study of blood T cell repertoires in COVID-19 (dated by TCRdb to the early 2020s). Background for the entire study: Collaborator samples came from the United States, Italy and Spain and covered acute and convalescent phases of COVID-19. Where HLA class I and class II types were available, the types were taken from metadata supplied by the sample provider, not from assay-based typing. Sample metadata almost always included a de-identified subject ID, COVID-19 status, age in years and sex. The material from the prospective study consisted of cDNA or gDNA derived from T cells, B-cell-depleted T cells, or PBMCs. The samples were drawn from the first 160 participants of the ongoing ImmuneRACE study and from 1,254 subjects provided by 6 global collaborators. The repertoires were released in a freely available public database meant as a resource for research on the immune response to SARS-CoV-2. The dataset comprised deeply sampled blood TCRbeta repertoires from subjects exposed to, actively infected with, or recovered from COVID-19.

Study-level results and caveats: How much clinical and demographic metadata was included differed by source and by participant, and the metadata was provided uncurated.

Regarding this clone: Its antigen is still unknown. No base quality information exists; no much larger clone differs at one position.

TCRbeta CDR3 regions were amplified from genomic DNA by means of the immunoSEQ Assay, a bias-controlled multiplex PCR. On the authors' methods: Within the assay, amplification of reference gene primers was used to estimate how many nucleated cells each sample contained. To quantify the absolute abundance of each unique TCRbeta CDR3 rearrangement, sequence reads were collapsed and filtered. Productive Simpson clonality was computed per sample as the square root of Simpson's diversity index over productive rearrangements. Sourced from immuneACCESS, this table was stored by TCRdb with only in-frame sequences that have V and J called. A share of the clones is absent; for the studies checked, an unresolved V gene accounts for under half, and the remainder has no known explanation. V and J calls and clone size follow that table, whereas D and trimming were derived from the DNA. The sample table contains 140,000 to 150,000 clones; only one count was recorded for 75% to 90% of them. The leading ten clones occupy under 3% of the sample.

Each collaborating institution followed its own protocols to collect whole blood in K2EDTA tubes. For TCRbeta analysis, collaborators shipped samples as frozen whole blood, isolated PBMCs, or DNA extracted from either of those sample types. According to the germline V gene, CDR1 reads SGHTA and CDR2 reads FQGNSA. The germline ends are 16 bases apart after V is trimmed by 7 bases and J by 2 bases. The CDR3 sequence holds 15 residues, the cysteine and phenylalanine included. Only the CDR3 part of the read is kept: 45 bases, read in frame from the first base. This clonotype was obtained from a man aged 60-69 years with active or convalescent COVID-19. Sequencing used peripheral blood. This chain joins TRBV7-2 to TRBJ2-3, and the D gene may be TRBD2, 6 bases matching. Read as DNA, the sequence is TGTGCCAGCACCCCGGACGGGAGAAACACAGATACGCAGTATTTT. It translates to CASTPDGRNTDTQYF.